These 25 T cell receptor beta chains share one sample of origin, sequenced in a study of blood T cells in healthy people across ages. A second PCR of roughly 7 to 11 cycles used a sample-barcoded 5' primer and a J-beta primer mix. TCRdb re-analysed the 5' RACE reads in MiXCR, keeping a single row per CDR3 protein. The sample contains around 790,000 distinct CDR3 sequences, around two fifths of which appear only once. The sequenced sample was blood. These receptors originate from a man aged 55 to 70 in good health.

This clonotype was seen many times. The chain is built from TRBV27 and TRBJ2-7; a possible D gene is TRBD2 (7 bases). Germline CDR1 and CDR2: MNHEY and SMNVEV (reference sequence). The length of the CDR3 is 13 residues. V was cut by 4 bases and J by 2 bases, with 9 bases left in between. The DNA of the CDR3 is TGTGCCAGCAGTTCGGGGGGCCCCTACGAGCAGTACTTC. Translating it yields CASSSGGPYEQYF.

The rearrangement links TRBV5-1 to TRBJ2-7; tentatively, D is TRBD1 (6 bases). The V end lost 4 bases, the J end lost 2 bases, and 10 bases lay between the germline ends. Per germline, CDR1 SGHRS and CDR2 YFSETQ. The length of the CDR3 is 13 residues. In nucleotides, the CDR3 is TGCGCCAGCAGCGTAGGGGACACCTACGAGCAGTACTTC. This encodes CASSVGDTYEQYF.

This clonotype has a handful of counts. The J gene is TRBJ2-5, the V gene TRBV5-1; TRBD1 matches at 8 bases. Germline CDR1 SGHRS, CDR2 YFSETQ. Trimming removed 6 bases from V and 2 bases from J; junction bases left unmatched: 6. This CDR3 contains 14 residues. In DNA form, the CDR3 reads TGCGCCAGCACCATAGGACAGGGTCAAGAGACCCAGTACTTC. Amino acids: CASTIGQGQETQYF.

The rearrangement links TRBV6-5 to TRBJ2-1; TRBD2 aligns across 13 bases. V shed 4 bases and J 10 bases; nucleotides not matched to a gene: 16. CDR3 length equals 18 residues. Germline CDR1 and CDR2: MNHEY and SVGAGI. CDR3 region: CASSSLAGGRGSQWEQFF. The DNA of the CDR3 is TGTGCCAGCAGTTCACTAGCGGGGGGGCGCGGTTCACAATGGGAGCAGTTCTTC.

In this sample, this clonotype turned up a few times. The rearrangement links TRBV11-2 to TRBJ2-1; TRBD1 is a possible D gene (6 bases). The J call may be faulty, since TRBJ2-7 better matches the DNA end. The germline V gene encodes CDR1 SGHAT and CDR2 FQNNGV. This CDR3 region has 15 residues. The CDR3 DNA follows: TGTGCCAGCAGCTTGGGCCCGACAGGTTACAATGAGCAGTACTTC. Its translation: CASSLGPTGYNEQYF.

The CDR3 DNA reads as TGTGCCAGCAGCCCCGGTCTAGCGGGGGTCAATGAGCAGTTCTTC. This encodes CASSPGLAGVNEQFF. J is TRBJ2-1 and V is TRBV7-6; TRBD2 aligns across 10 bases. Germline V gene data show CDR1 as SGHVS and CDR2 as FNYEAQ. V shed 5 bases and J 6 bases; nucleotides not matched to a gene: 7. The CDR3 is made up of 15 amino acids.

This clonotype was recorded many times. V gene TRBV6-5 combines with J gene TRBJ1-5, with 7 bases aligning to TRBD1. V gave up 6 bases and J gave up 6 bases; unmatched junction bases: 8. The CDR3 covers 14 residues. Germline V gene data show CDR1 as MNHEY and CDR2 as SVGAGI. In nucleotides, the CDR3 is TGTGCCAGCAGCAAAAGACAGGGACTTCAGCCCCAGCATTTT. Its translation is CASSKRQGLQPQHF.

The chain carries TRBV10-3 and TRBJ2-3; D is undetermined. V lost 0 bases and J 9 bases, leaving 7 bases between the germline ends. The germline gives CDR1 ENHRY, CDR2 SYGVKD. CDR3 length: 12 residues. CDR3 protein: CAISESLRTQYF. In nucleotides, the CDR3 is TGTGCCATCAGTGAGTCTCTCCGCACGCAGTATTTT.

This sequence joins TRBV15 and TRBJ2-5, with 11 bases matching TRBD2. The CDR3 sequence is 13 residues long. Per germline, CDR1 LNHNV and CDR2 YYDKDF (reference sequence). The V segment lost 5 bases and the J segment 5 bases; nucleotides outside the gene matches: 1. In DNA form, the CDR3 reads TGTGCCACCAGCCCTAGCGGGGGGGAGACCCAGTACTTC. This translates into CATSPSGGETQYF.

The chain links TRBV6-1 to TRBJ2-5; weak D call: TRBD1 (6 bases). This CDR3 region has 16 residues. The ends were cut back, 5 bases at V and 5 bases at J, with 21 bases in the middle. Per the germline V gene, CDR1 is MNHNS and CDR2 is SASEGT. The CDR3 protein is CASSPLQGSVSETQYF. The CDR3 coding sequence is TGTGCCAGCAGTCCCCTTCAGGGGAGTGTTTCGGAGACCCAGTACTTC.

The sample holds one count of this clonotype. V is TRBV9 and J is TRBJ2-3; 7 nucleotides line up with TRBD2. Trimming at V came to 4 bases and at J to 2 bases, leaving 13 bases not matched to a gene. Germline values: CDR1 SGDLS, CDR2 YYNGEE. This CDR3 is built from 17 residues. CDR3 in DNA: TGTGCCAGCAGCCCCGGACTAGTGGGGGGAGCCACAGATACGCAGTATTTT. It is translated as CASSPGLVGGATDTQYF.

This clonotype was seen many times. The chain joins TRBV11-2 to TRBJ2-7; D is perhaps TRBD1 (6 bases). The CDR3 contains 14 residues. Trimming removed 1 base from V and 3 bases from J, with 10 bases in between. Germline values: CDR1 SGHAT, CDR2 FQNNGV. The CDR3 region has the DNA TGTGCCAGCAGCTTAGGGGACACATTCTACGAGCAGTACTTC. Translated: CASSLGDTFYEQYF.

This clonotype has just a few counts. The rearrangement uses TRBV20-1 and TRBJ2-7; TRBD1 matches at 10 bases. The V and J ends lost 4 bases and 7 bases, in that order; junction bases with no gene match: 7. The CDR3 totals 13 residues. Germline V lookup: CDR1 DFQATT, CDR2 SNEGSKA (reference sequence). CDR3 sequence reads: CSAKGQGNGEQYF. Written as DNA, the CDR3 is TGCAGTGCTAAGGGACAGGGGAACGGGGAGCAGTACTTC.

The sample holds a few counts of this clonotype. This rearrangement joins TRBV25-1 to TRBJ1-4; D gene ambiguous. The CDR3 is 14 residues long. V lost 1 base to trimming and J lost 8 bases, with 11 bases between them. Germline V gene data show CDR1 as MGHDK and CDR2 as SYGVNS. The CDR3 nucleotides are TGTGCCAGCAGTGAATCGAGTGTCAACGAAAAACTGTTTTTT. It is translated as CASSESSVNEKLFF.

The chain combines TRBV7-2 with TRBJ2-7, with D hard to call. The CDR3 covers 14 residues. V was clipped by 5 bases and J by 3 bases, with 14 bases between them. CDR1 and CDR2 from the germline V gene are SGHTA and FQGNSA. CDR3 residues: CASSRTVGIYEQYF. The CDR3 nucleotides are TGTGCCAGCAGCAGAACCGTTGGGATCTACGAGCAGTACTTC.

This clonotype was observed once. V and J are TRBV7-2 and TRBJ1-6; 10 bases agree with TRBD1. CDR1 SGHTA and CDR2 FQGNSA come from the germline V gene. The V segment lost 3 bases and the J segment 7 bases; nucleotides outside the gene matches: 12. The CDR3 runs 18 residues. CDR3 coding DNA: TGTGCCAGCAGCTTCCCAGGGGACAGGGGCCCCGGGAATTCACCCCTCCACTTT. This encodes CASSFPGDRGPGNSPLHF. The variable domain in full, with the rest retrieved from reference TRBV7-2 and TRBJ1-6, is GAGVSQSPSNKVTEKGKDVELRCDPISGHTALYWYRQSLGQGLEFLIYFQGNSAPDKSGLPSDRFSAERTGGSVSTLTIQRTQQEDSAVYLCASSFPGDRGPGNSPLHFGNGTRLTVT.

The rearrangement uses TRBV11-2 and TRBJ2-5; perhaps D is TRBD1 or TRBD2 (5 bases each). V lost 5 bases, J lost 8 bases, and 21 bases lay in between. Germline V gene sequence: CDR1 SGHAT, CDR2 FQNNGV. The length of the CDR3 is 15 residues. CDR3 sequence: CASSATEGLGVTQYF. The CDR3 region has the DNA TGTGCCAGCAGCGCTACCGAGGGGCTCGGAGTCACCCAGTACTTC.

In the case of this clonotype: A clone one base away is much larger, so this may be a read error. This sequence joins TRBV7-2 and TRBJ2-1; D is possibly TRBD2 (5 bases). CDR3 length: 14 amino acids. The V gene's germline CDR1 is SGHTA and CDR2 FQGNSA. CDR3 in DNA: TGTGCCAGCAGCGTAGCATTGAGGGCCAATGAGCAGTTCTTC. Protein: CASSVALRANEQFF.

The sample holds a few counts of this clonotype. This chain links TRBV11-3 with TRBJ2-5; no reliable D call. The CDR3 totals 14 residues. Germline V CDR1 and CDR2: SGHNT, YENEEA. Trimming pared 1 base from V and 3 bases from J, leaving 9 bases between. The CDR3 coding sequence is TGTGCCAGCAGCTTAGGCCCCACTGAAGAGACCCAGTACTTC. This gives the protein CASSLGPTEETQYF.

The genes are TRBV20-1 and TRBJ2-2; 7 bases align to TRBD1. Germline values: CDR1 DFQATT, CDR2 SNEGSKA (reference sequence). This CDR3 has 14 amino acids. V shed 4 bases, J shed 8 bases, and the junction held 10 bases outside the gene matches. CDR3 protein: CSANRDSLWGELFF. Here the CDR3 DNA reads TGCAGTGCTAACCGGGACAGTCTATGGGGGGAGCTGTTTTTT.

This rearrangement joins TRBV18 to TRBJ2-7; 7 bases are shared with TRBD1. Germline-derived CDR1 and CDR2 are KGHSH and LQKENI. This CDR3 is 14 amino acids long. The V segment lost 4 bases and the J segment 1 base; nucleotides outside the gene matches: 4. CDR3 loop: CASSRGQPSYEQYF. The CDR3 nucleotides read TGTGCCAGCTCACGGGGACAGCCTTCCTACGAGCAGTACTTC.

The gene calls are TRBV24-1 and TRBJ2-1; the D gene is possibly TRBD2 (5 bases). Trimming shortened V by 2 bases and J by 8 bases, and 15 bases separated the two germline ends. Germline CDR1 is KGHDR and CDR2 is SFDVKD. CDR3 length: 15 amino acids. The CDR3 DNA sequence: TGTGCCACCAGTGATTCTAGGACGGGGTGGGATGAGCAGTTCTTC. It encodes CATSDSRTGWDEQFF.

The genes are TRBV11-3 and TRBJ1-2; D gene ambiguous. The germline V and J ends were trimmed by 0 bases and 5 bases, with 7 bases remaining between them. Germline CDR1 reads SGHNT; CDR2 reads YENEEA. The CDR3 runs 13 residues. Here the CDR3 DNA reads TGTGCCAGCAGCTTAGACAGCCATTATGGCTACACCTTC. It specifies CASSLDSHYGYTF. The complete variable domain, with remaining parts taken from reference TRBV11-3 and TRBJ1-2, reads EAGVVQSPRYKIIEKKQPVAFWCNPISGHNTLYWYLQNLGQGPELLIRYENEEAVDDSQLPKDRFSAERLKGVDSTLKIQPAELGDSAVYLCASSLDSHYGYTFGSGTRLTVV.

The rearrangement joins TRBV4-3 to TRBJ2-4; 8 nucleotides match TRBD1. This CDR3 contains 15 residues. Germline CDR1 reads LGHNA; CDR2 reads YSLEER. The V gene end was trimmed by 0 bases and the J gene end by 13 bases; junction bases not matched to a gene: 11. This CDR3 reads CASSQDDRGLFGQYF. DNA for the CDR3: TGCGCCAGCAGCCAAGATGACAGGGGTTTGTTCGGGCAGTACTTC.

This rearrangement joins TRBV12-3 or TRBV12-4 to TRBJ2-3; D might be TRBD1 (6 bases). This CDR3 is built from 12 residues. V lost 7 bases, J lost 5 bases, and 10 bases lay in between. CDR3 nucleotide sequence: TGTGCCAGCAACAGGGTCGGAGATACGCAGTATTTT. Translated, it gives CASNRVGDTQYF.